Described below is a single TCR beta chain sequence and its context. What it binds is unknown. The sample originates from a study of cytomegalovirus exposure and HLA in healthy donors. Looking at the study overall: Around 180 million T cells yielded 90 million to 130 million unique TCR beta sequences in earlier analysis.

The germline V gene has CDR1 LNHDA and CDR2 SQIVND (reference sequence). CDR3 length equals 16 residues. The junction had 6 bases not matched to a gene; V was cut back by 5 bases and J by 1 base. PCR amplification relied on 60 Vbeta primers (plus 13 Jbeta primers). Produced via immunoSEQ multiplex PCR; TCRdb's table is partial and in-frame only. The profile covers approximately 120,000 clones, with 74% appearing a single time and approximately 2% taken by the ten largest. Donors showed nominal health when sampled, although they likely had unrecorded immune exposures. The study, taken as a whole, reports: Rates of TCR association differed by HLA locus in a later analysis, with DRB1 highest and HLA-C lowest.

V usage is TRBV19 and J usage is TRBJ1-5; 9 nucleotides agree with TRBD1. Sequenced: PBMCs. This TCR came from a human donor in good health. CDR3 coding DNA: TGTGCCAGTAGTGCCGGACAGGGGACGAGCAATCAGCCCCAGCATTTT. Translation gives CASSAGQGTSNQPQHF. Filled out from reference TRBV19 and TRBJ1-5, the complete variable domain reads DGGITQSPKYLFRKEGQNVTLSCEQNLNHDAMYWYRQDPGQGLRLIYYSQIVNDFQKGDIAEGYSVSREKKESFPLTVTSAQKNPTAFYLCASSAGQGTSNQPQHFGDGTRLSIL.